The 32 T cell receptor beta chains below come from one sample, sequenced in a study of T-cell reconstitution after alpha-beta-depleted transplantation in children. Preparation of the TCRbeta library involved a method that used unique molecular identifiers. TCRdb re-called the PCR reads through MiXCR, storing one row per CDR3 protein. Seen here are about 200,000 distinct CDR3 sequences, 6.3% observed once, and the top ten hold around 4.3%. Sequenced here: PBMCs, sampled before TCRalphabeta/CD19-depleted stem cell transplant. The receptors come from a girl less than two years old with combined immunodeficiency, due to receive a stem cell transplant.

The V call is TRBV20-1, the J call TRBJ2-3; the D is unclear. V was clipped by 5 bases and J by 8 bases, with 11 bases between them. CDR1 DFQATT and CDR2 SNEGSKA come from the germline V gene (reference sequence). CDR3 length: 11 amino acids. This chain's CDR3 is CSAPGLLTQYF. In DNA, the CDR3 is TGCAGTGCTCCGGGCCTTCTTACGCAGTATTTT.

Ten or more counts support this clonotype. This chain connects TRBV27 to TRBJ1-1, with TRBD1 matching over 7 bases. Trimming at V came to 5 bases and at J to 4 bases, leaving 4 bases not matched to a gene. CDR3 length: 13 residues. Germline V gene lookup returns CDR1 MNHEY and CDR2 SMNVEV (reference sequence). The CDR3 coding sequence is TGTGCCAGCAGTCCAGGGGGGGGCACTGAAGCTTTCTTT. It yields the protein CASSPGGGTEAFF.

This clonotype was detected ten times or more. V is TRBV20-1 and J is TRBJ2-3; 8 bases are shared with TRBD1. The CDR3 has 17 residues. Germline trimming cut 0 bases from V and 0 bases from J; bases unmatched to any gene: 8. From germline, CDR1 is DFQATT and CDR2 SNEGSKA (reference sequence). The CDR3 DNA follows: TGCAGTGCTAGAGAGGTTTCCAGGGGGCGAAGCACAGATACGCAGTATTTT. Amino acid sequence: CSAREVSRGRSTDTQYF.

This clonotype was seen ten or more times. The V gene is TRBV4-3, the J gene TRBJ2-1; TRBD2 matches 11 bases. Per the germline V gene, CDR1 is LGHNA and CDR2 is YSLEER. The CDR3 covers 16 residues. J was trimmed by 4 bases and V by 8 bases; bases with no gene match: 10. The CDR3 loop reads CASPGLGTSGYNEQFF. The DNA of the CDR3 is TGCGCCAGCCCGGGTTTAGGGACTAGCGGATACAATGAGCAGTTCTTC.

The table lists this clonotype with a few counts. The genes are TRBV15 and TRBJ2-1; either TRBD1 or TRBD2 may fit D (5 bases each). Germline values: CDR1 LNHNV, CDR2 YYDKDF (reference sequence). The CDR3 length is 15 residues. Trimming removed 0 bases from V and 4 bases from J, with 10 bases in between. The CDR3 DNA is TGTGCCACCAGCAGAGATCGGGACCGGTACAATGAGCAGTTCTTC. Amino acid sequence: CATSRDRDRYNEQFF. Looking up the rest from reference TRBV15 and TRBJ2-1 gives the full variable domain: DAMVIQNPRYQVTQFGKPVTLSCSQTLNHNVMYWYQQKSSQAPKLLFHYYDKDFNNEADTPDNFQSRRPNTSFCFLDIRSPGLGDTAMYLCATSRDRDRYNEQFFGPGTRLTVL.

Remarks on this clonotype: A much larger clone sits a single nucleotide away, making a read error possible. The rearrangement links TRBV4-3 to TRBJ2-2; no definite D call. Per germline, CDR1 LGHNA and CDR2 YSLEER. Trimming cost V 1 base and J 6 bases, with 15 bases left between them. The CDR3 contains 16 residues. CDR3 amino acids: CASSQVMILNAGELFF. The CDR3 coding sequence is TGCGCCAGCAGCCAAGTAATGATCCTAAACGCCGGGGAGCTGTTTTTT.

This clonotype was picked up a small number of times. J is TRBJ2-7 and V is TRBV13, with 7 nucleotides matching TRBD1. The J segment lost 2 bases and the V segment lost 6 bases, leaving 13 bases of the junction unmatched. CDR1 and CDR2 from the germline V gene are PRHDT and FYEKMQ (reference sequence). The CDR3 runs 16 residues. CDR3 region: CASSASARDRPYEQYF. CDR3 coding DNA: TGTGCCAGCAGTGCATCTGCCCGGGACAGACCCTACGAGCAGTACTTC.

In this sample, this clonotype turned up many times. The V gene is TRBV9, the J gene TRBJ2-1; no reliable D call. In germline, CDR1 is SGDLS, CDR2 YYNGEE. V was trimmed by 0 bases and J by 10 bases, leaving 17 bases between them. The CDR3 covers 15 residues. The CDR3 coding sequence is TGTGCCAGCAGCGTAGCGTTCGGGCTATTCCCAGAGCAGTTCTTC. The encoded protein is CASSVAFGLFPEQFF.

This clonotype was recorded at least ten times. The chain carries TRBV3-1 and TRBJ2-1; D is ambiguous. The V and J ends lost 2 bases and 3 bases respectively, with 5 bases between them. CDR3 length: 13 residues. CDR1 and CDR2 from the germline V gene are LGHDT and YNNKEL (reference sequence). The CDR3 loop is CASSQPFYNEQFF. CDR3 DNA sequence: TGTGCCAGCAGCCAACCTTTCTACAATGAGCAGTTCTTC.

The rearrangement links TRBV20-1 to TRBJ1-2; tentative D call: TRBD1 (6 bases). Looked up from germline, CDR1 is DFQATT and CDR2 is SNEGSKA (reference sequence). The CDR3 spans 13 residues. The V and J ends lost 3 bases and 2 bases respectively, with 10 bases between them. As DNA, the CDR3 is TGCAGTGCTAGTAACAGGGCCAACTATGGCTACACCTTC. It codes for CSASNRANYGYTF.

This clonotype has only a few counts. The V call is TRBV13, the J call TRBJ1-1, with D uncertain. Per the germline V gene, CDR1 is PRHDT and CDR2 is FYEKMQ (reference sequence). This CDR3 has 12 amino acids. The ends were cut back, 7 bases at V and 4 bases at J, with 10 bases in the middle. The CDR3: CASTLRTTEAFF. For the CDR3, the DNA is TGTGCCAGCACCCTTAGGACCACTGAAGCTTTCTTT.

This clonotype was seen at least ten times. V gene TRBV6-5 combines with J gene TRBJ2-1, with TRBD2 matching 10 bases. The CDR3 extends over 17 amino acids. Germline-derived CDR1 and CDR2 are MNHEY and SVGAGI. Trimming removed 2 bases from V and 7 bases from J; junction bases left unmatched: 11. The CDR3 loop is CASSYHGAGGPGNEQFF. The DNA for the CDR3 is TGTGCCAGCAGTTACCATGGAGCGGGAGGGCCTGGAAATGAGCAGTTCTTC.

The chain carries TRBV7-2 and TRBJ2-7; 8 positions match TRBD2. Germline values: CDR1 SGHTA, CDR2 FQGNSA. Germline trimming cut 5 bases from V and 2 bases from J; bases unmatched to any gene: 14. CDR3 length equals 17 residues. CDR3 nucleotide sequence: TGTGCCAGCAGCCCTGGGGCTAGCGGGTTTGTCGCCTACGAGCAGTACTTC. Amino acid sequence: CASSPGASGFVAYEQYF.

This chain uses TRBV4-3 with TRBJ2-2, with 9 nucleotides matching TRBD1. In germline, CDR1 is LGHNA, CDR2 YSLEER. Trimming at V came to 0 bases and at J to 4 bases, leaving 9 bases not matched to a gene. The CDR3 runs 18 residues. The CDR3 loop reads CASSQDLYGDRATGELFF. The CDR3 DNA is TGCGCCAGCAGCCAAGATCTATACGGGGACAGGGCCACCGGGGAGCTGTTTTTT.

This clonotype was seen at least ten times. This chain connects TRBV7-2 to TRBJ2-1; 7 nucleotides agree with TRBD2. Trimming cost V 5 bases and J 7 bases; bases outside gene matches: 11. From germline, CDR1 is SGHTA and CDR2 FQGNSA. The CDR3 is 15 amino acids. CDR3 nucleotide sequence: TGTGCCAGCAGCGTAGGGGCGGGGGTGATGAATGAGCAGTTCTTC. Translation gives CASSVGAGVMNEQFF. The whole variable domain, filled in from reference TRBV7-2 and TRBJ2-1, reads GAGVSQSPSNKVTEKGKDVELRCDPISGHTALYWYRQSLGQGLEFLIYFQGNSAPDKSGLPSDRFSAERTGGSVSTLTIQRTQQEDSAVYLCASSVGAGVMNEQFFGPGTRLTVL.

The chain uses TRBV19 and TRBJ2-7; tentatively, D is TRBD1 or TRBD2 (5 bases each). Germline CDR1 reads LNHDA; CDR2 reads SQIVND (reference sequence). V lost 1 base and J lost 3, with 13 bases in between. CDR3 size: 15 residues. The CDR3 protein is CASSIVEGPFYEQYF. CDR3 bases: TGTGCCAGTAGTATAGTCGAGGGACCATTCTACGAGCAGTACTTC.

This clonotype has at least ten counts. The rearrangement links TRBV27 to TRBJ2-7; D not resolved. Trimming stripped 3 bases from V and 1 base from J, with 10 bases between. The CDR3 consists of 14 residues. Germline V gives CDR1 MNHEY, CDR2 SMNVEV (reference sequence). The CDR3 bases are TGTGCCAGCAGTTTGCAGCCGGCTTCCTACGAGCAGTACTTC. It encodes CASSLQPASYEQYF.

Ten or more counts support this clonotype. The genes are TRBV4-3 and TRBJ2-7; TRBD2 is a possible D gene (5 bases). Germline V gene data show CDR1 as LGHNA and CDR2 as YSLEER. The CDR3 is 12 amino acids. Between the trimmed V and J ends, which lost 0 bases and 7 bases, there was a span of 7 bases. Here the CDR3 DNA reads TGCGCCAGCAGCCAAGATCGGAGGGAGCAGTACTTC. It specifies CASSQDRREQYF.

Ten or more counts support this clonotype. The chain joins TRBV4-2 to TRBJ2-3; D is ambiguous. Trimming took off 1 base at V and 2 bases at J, with 10 bases between the two ends. This CDR3 has 15 residues. Looked up from germline, CDR1 is LGHNA and CDR2 is YNFKEQ. CDR3 sequence (DNA): TGTGCCAGCAGCCAAGGAGGACCGCCCACAGATACGCAGTATTTT. Protein sequence: CASSQGGPPTDTQYF.

This clonotype was observed many times. The V call is TRBV6-9, the J call TRBJ1-1, with 9 bases identical to TRBD1. Germline CDR1 MNHGY, CDR2 SVAAGI. The V and J ends lost 0 bases and 1 base, in that order; junction bases with no gene match: 3. This CDR3 is 16 amino acids long. In DNA, the CDR3 is TGTGCCAGCAGTTATTCGACAGGGGGAACGAACACTGAAGCTTTCTTT. This translates into CASSYSTGGTNTEAFF.

This clonotype occurred many times. The chain couples TRBV29-1 to TRBJ2-3; 8 bases agree with TRBD1. Germline V gene lookup returns CDR1 SQVTM and CDR2 ANQGSEA. The ends lost 7 bases at V and 2 bases at J; junction bases unmatched: 5. CDR3 length equals 13 residues. CDR3 amino acids: CSEGQDLTDTQYF. The DNA for the CDR3 is TGCAGCGAGGGACAGGATCTCACAGATACGCAGTATTTT.

This clonotype was found many times. V is TRBV27 and J is TRBJ2-1; the D is unclear. The V end lost 0 bases, the J end lost 6 bases, and 9 bases lay between the germline ends. The CDR3 runs to 14 residues. Germline CDR1 reads MNHEY; CDR2 reads SMNVEV (reference sequence). The CDR3 DNA reads TGTGCCAGCAGTTTATCTGGGCAGCTCAATGAGCAGTTCTTC. It is translated as CASSLSGQLNEQFF.

This clonotype has ten or more counts. The rearrangement joins TRBV12-3 or TRBV12-4 to TRBJ1-5, with unresolved D. The V end lost 5 bases, the J end lost 0 bases, and 14 bases lay between the germline ends. The CDR3 consists of 16 residues. CDR3 DNA: TGTGCCAGCAGTCCCCACATGGGATATAGCAATCAGCCCCAGCATTTT. Encoded protein: CASSPHMGYSNQPQHF.

This clonotype was recorded at least ten times. The genes are TRBV9 and TRBJ2-1; TRBD2 matches at 8 bases. CDR1 and CDR2 (germline): SGDLS, YYNGEE. The CDR3 is made up of 16 amino acids. J lost 8 bases, V lost 5 bases, and 15 bases had no gene match. In DNA, the CDR3 is TGTGCCAGCAGTCGTTTTAGCGGGGAGCCTGTTGATGAGCAGTTCTTC. Translated, it gives CASSRFSGEPVDEQFF.

This clonotype was seen repeatedly, ten times or more. This chain connects TRBV20-1 to TRBJ2-1; 11 bases are a match to TRBD2. The CDR3 consists of 14 residues. Germline-derived CDR1 and CDR2 are DFQATT and SNEGSKA (reference sequence). V lost 2 bases and J lost 4; bases outside the gene matches: 1. The CDR3 DNA sequence: TGCAGTGCTAGACGACTAGCGGGGTACAATGAGCAGTTCTTC. As protein: CSARRLAGYNEQFF.

A word on this clonotype: This may come from a read error, since a much larger clone is one base off. This chain uses TRBV5-6 with TRBJ2-5; unclear D gene. The V gene lost 1 base and the J gene lost 3 bases, with 10 bases spanning the gap. Germline values: CDR1 SGHDT, CDR2 YYEEEE. This CDR3 region has 14 residues. In DNA form, the CDR3 reads TGTGCCAGCAGCTTGAGGATTTCTGAAGAGACCCAGTACTTC. Its protein is CASSLRISEETQYF.

This clonotype was counted at least ten times. V gene TRBV7-2 combines with J gene TRBJ2-1; 8 nucleotides agree with TRBD2. Trimming at V came to 5 bases and at J to 0 bases, leaving 6 bases not matched to a gene. The CDR3 has 16 amino acids. The germline V gene encodes CDR1 SGHTA and CDR2 FQGNSA. This CDR3 reads CASSPLSGSSYNEQFF. The DNA of the CDR3 is TGTGCCAGCAGCCCCCTAAGCGGGAGCTCCTACAATGAGCAGTTCTTC.

This clonotype occurred many times. V is TRBV12-3 or TRBV12-4 and J is TRBJ1-2; possibly TRBD1 for D (5 bases). Trimming shortened V by 3 bases and J by 3 bases, and 14 bases separated the two germline ends. The length of the CDR3 is 15 residues. The CDR3 loop reads CASSLVYGGDYGYTF. CDR3 DNA: TGTGCCAGCAGTTTGGTTTATGGGGGTGACTATGGCTACACCTTC.

Ten or more counts support this clonotype. The V gene is TRBV29-1, the J gene TRBJ2-7; TRBD1 matches at 7 bases. V trimming: 3 bases; J trimming: 3 bases; junction bases outside the gene matches: 11. The CDR3 loop spans 15 amino acids. Per germline, CDR1 SQVTM and CDR2 ANQGSEA. DNA for the CDR3: TGCAGCGTTGAGCCCTGGGACAGCGAAGACTACGAGCAGTACTTC. It encodes CSVEPWDSEDYEQYF.

This clonotype was recorded many times. The chain links TRBV6-5 to TRBJ2-5; D remains unclear. The CDR3 extends over 13 amino acids. V lost 2 bases and J 4 bases, leaving 8 bases between the germline ends. CDR1 is MNHEY and CDR2 is SVGAGI in the germline V gene. The CDR3 sequence: CASSYQVGETQYF. As DNA, the CDR3 is TGTGCCAGCAGTTACCAAGTGGGAGAGACCCAGTACTTC.

This clonotype was detected ten times or more. The chain couples TRBV27 to TRBJ1-2; D call uncertain. Looked up from germline, CDR1 is MNHEY and CDR2 is SMNVEV (reference sequence). CDR3 length equals 11 residues. Trimming removed 3 bases at V and 10 bases at J, with 9 bases between. CDR3 DNA sequence: TGTGCCAGCAGTTTTCTAGGGAACTACACCTTC. It translates to CASSFLGNYTF.

This clonotype occurred many times. The CDR3 nucleotides read TGCAGTGCTAGCATTTATCCCTACGAGCAGTACTTC. Translated, it gives CSASIYPYEQYF. The chain couples TRBV20-1 to TRBJ2-7; D remains ambiguous. The CDR3 loop spans 12 amino acids. V was shortened by 3 bases and J by 2 bases, with 8 bases between the two germline ends. In germline, CDR1 is DFQATT, CDR2 SNEGSKA (reference sequence).